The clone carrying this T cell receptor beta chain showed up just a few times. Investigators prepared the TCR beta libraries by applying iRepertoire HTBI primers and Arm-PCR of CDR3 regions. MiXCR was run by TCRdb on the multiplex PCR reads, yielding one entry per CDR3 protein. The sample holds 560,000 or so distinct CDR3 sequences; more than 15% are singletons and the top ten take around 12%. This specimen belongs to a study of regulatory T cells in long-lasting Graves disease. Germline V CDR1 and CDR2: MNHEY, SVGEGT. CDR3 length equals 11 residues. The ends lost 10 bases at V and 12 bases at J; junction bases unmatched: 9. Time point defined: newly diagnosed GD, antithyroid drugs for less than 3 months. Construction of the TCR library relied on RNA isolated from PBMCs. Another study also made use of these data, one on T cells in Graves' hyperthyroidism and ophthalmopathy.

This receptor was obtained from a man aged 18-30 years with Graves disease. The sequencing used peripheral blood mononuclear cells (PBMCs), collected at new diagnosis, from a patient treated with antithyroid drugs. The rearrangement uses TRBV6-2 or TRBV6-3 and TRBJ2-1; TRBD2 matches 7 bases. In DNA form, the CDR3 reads TGTGCCACCCGGGTTGGGACTATGCAGTTCTTC. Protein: CATRVGTMQFF.